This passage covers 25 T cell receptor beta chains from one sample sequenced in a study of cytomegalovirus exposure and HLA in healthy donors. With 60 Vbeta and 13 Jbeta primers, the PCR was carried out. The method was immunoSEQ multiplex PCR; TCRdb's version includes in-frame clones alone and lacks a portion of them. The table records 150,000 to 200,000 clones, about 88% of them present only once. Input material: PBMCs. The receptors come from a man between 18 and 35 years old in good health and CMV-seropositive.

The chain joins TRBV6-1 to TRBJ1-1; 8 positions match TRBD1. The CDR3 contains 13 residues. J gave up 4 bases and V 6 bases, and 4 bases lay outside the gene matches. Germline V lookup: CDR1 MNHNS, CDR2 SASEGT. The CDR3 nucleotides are TGTGCCAGCAGATACAGGGGGTCCACTGAAGCTTTCTTT. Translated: CASRYRGSTEAFF.

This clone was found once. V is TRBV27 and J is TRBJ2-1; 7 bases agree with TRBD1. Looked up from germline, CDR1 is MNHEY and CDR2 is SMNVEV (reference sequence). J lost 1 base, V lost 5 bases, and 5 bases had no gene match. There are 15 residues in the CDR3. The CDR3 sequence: CASSARQGSYNEQFF. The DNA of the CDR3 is TGTGCCAGCAGTGCGAGACAGGGATCCTACAATGAGCAGTTCTTC.

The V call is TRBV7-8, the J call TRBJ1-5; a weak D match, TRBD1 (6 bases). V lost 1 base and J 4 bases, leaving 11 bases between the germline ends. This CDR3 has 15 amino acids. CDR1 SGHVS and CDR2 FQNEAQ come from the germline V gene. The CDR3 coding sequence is TGTGCCAGCAGCTTAGTCGGGACAATTAATCAGCCCCAGCATTTT. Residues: CASSLVGTINQPQHF.

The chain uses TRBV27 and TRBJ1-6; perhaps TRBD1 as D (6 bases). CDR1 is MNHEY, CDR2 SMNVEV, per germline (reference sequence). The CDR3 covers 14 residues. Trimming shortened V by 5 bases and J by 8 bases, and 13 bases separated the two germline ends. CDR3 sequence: CASSARGLDSPLHF. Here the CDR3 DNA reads TGTGCCAGCAGTGCGCGGGGGCTCGATTCACCCCTCCACTTT.

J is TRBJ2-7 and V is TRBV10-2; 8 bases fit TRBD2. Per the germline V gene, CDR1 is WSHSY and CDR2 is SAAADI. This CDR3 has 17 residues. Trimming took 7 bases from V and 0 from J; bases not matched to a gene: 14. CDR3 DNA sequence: TGCGCCAGCATCACCGAGGGCGGGGGGCCTAACTCCTACGAGCAGTACTTC. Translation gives CASITEGGGPNSYEQYF.

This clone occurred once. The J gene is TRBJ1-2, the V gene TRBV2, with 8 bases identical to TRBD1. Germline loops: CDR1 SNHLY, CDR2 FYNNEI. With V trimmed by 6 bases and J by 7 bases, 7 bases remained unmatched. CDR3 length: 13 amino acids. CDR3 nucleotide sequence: TGTGCCAGCAGAGATGACAGGGGTGGTGGCTACACCTTC. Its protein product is CASRDDRGGGYTF.

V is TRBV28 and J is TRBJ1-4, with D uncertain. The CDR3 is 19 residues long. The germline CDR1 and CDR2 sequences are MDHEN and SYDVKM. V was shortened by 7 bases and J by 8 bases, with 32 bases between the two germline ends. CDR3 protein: CASKFRGSAPEPGREKLFF. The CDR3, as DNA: TGTGCCAGCAAATTTCGGGGTAGTGCGCCGGAACCCGGGAGGGAAAAACTGTTTTTT. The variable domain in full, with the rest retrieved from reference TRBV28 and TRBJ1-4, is DVKVTQSSRYLVKRTGEKVFLECVQDMDHENMFWYRQDPGLGLRLIYFSYDVKMKEKGDIPEGYSVSREKKERFSLILESASTNQTSMYLCASKFRGSAPEPGREKLFFGSGTQLSVL.

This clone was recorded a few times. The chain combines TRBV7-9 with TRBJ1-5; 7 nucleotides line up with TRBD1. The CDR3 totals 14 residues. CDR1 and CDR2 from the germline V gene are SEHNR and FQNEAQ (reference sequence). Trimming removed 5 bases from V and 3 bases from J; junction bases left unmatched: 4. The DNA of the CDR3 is TGTGCCAGCAGCCGGGACAGCCTCAATCAGCCCCAGCATTTT. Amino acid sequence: CASSRDSLNQPQHF.

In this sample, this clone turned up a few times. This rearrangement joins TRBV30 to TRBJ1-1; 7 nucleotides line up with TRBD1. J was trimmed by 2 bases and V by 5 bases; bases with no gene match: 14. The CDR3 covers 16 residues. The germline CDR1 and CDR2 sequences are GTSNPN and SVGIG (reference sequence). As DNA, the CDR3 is TGTGCCTGGGGGGTCACCCGAGCAGGGGGAAACACTGAAGCTTTCTTT. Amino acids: CAWGVTRAGGNTEAFF.

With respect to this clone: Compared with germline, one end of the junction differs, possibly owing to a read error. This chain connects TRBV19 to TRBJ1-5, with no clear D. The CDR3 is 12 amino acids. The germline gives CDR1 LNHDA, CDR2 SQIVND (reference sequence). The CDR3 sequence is CASSMRFSASDF. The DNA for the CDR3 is TGTGCCAGTAGTATGAGGTTCTCGGCCAGCGATTTT.

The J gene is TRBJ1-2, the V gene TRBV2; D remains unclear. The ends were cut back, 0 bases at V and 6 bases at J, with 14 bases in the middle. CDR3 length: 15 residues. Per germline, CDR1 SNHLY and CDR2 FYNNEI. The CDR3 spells CASSEAEVPQDGYTF. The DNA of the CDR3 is TGTGCCAGCAGTGAAGCGGAGGTACCACAAGATGGCTACACCTTC.

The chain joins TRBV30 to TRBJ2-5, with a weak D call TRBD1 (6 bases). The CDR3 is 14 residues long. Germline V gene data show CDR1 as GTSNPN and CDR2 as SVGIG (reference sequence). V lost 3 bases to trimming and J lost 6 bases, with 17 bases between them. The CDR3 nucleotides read TGTGCCTGGAGGCCGTCAGGGGCTGGACAGACCCAGTACTTC. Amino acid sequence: CAWRPSGAGQTQYF.

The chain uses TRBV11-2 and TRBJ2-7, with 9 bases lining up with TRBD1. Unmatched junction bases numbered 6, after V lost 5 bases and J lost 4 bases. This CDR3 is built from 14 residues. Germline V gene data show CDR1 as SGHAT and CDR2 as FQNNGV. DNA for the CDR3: TGTGCCAGCAGCCCCCTGACAGGGGGGTACGAGCAGTACTTC. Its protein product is CASSPLTGGYEQYF.

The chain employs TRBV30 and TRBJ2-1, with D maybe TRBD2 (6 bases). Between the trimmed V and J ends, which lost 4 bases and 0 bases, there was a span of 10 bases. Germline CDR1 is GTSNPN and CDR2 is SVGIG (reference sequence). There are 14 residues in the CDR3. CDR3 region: CAWNSGLSYNEQFF. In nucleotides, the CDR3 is TGTGCCTGGAATAGCGGACTCTCCTACAATGAGCAGTTCTTC.

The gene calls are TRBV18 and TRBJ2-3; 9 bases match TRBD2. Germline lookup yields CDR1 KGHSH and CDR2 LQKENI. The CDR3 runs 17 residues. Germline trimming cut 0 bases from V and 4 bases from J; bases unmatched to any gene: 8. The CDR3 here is CASSPPSRGGQSDTQYF. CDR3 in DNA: TGTGCCAGCTCACCACCGTCGCGGGGGGGCCAGTCAGATACGCAGTATTTT. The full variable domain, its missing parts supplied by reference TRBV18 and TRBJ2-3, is NAGVMQNPRHLVRRRGQEARLRCSPMKGHSHVYWYRQLPEEGLKFMVYLQKENIIDESGMPKERFSAEFPKEGPSILRIQQVVRGDSAAYFCASSPPSRGGQSDTQYFGPGTRLTVL.

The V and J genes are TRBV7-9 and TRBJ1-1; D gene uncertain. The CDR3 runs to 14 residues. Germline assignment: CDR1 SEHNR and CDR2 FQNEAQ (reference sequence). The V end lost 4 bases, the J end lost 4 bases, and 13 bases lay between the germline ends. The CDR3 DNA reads TGTGCCAGCAGCTCCTTGGCACCCGTCACTGAAGCTTTCTTT. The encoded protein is CASSSLAPVTEAFF.

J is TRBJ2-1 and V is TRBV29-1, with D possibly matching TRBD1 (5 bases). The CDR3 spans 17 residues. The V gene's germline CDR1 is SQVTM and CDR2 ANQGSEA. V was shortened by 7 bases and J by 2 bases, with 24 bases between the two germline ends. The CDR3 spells CSAPPHPEDRPYNEQFF. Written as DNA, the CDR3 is TGCAGCGCCCCACCCCACCCCGAAGACAGACCCTACAATGAGCAGTTCTTC.

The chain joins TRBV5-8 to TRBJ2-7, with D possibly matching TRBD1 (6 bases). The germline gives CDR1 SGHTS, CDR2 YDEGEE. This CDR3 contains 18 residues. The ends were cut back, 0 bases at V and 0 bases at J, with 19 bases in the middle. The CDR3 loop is CASSLDRETGKNSYEQYF. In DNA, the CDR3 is TGTGCCAGCAGCTTGGATCGCGAGACAGGAAAAAACTCCTACGAGCAGTACTTC. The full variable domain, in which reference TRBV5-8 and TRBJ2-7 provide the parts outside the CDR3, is EAGVTQSPTHLIKTRGQQATLRCSPISGHTSVYWYQQALGLGLQFLLWYDEGEERNRGNFPPRFSGRQFPNYSSELNVNALELEDSALYLCASSLDRETGKNSYEQYFGPGTRLTVT.

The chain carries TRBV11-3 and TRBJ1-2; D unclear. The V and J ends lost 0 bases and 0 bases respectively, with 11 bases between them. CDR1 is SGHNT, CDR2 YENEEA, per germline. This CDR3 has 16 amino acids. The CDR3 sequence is CASSLDSGMANYGYTF. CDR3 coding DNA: TGTGCCAGCAGCTTAGATTCGGGAATGGCTAACTATGGCTACACCTTC.

The CDR3, as DNA: TGCGCCAGCAGCCTAGCTGGCCTAGCGACCTACAATGAGCAGTTCTTC. It is translated as CASSLAGLATYNEQFF. The gene calls are TRBV4-1 and TRBJ2-1; perhaps TRBD2 as D (6 bases). This CDR3 is 16 amino acids long. Deletions cut 4 bases from V and 2 bases from J, with 15 bases between. Germline V CDR1 and CDR2: MGHRA, YSYEKL.

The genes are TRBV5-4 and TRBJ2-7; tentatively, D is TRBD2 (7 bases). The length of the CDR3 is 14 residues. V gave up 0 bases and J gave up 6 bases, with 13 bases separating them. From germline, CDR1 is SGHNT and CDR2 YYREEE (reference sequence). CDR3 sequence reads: CASSLVRGASEQYF. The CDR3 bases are TGTGCCAGCAGCTTGGTCCGGGGGGCCAGCGAGCAGTACTTC.

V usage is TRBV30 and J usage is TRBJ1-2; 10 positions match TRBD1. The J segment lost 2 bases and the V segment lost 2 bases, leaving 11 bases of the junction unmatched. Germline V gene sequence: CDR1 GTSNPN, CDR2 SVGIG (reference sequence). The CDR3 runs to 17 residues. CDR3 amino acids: CAWSPLTRQGANYGYTF. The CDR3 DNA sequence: TGTGCCTGGAGTCCATTGACTCGACAGGGGGCGAACTATGGCTACACCTTC.

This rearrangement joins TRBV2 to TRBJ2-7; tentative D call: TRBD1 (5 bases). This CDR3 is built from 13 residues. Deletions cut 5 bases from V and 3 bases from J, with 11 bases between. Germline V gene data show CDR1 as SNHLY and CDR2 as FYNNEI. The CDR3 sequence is CASSKPDIYEQYF. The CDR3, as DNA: TGTGCCAGCAGTAAACCGGACATCTACGAGCAGTACTTC. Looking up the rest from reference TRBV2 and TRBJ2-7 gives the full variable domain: EPEVTQTPSHQVTQMGQEVILRCVPISNHLYFYWYRQILGQKVEFLVSFYNNEISEKSEIFDDQFSVERPDGSNFTLKIRSTKLEDSAMYFCASSKPDIYEQYFGPGTRLTVT.

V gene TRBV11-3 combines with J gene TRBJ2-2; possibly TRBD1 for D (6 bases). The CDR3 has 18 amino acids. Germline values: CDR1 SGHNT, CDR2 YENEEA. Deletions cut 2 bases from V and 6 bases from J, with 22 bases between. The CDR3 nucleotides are TGTGCCAGCAGCTTATCGCTCTTGGGCAGGGGTGTATCCGGGGAGCTGTTTTTT. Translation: CASSLSLLGRGVSGELFF.

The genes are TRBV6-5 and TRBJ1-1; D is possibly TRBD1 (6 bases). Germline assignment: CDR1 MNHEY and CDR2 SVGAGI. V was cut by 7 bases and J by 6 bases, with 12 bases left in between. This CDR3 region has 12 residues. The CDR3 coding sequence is TGTGCCAGCAATGGACAGCCTCCTGAAGCTTTCTTT. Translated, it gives CASNGQPPEAFF.